Below are 18 T cell receptor beta chains sequenced from a single sample in a study of technical replicates of blood from several donors. The method was immunoSEQ multiplex PCR; TCRdb's version includes in-frame clones alone and lacks a portion of them. This sample has roughly 72,000 clones, with around 96% found just once. The source material was T cells isolated from PBMCs. These receptors all stem from a human donor in good health.

V gene TRBV11-1 combines with J gene TRBJ1-1, with a tentative D call TRBD1 (5 bases). The CDR3 is 13 amino acids. CDR1 SGHAT and CDR2 FQDESV come from the germline V gene (reference sequence). Trimming removed 3 bases from V and 3 bases from J, with 8 bases in between. The DNA of the CDR3 is TGTGCCAGCAGCTTTGGGGGGTACACTGAAGCTTTCTTT. This codes for CASSFGGYTEAFF.

This clone was observed once. This chain joins TRBV9 and TRBJ2-1, with D tentatively TRBD2 (6 bases). The V end was cut by 4 bases, the J end by 2 bases, with 19 bases between. Germline lookup yields CDR1 SGDLS and CDR2 YYNGEE. There are 17 residues in the CDR3. This chain's CDR3 is CASSSLGWRETYNEQFF. As DNA, the CDR3 is TGTGCCAGCAGCTCCCTAGGGTGGCGGGAAACCTACAATGAGCAGTTCTTC. Based on the CDR3 plus reference TRBV9 and TRBJ2-1, the full variable domain is DSGVTQTPKHLITATGQRVTLRCSPRSGDLSVYWYQQSLDQGLQFLIQYYNGEERAKGNILERFSAQQFPDLHSELNLSSLELGDSALYFCASSSLGWRETYNEQFFGPGTRLTVL.

As DNA, the CDR3 is TGTGCCAGTAGTACTCGACCGGGCTACGAGCAGTACTTC. Its translation: CASSTRPGYEQYF. This rearrangement joins TRBV19 to TRBJ2-7, with D unclear. The CDR3 loop spans 13 amino acids. Trimming took off 4 bases at V and 3 bases at J, with 10 bases between the two ends. CDR1 is LNHDA, CDR2 SQIVND, per germline (reference sequence).

The chain employs TRBV6-1 and TRBJ2-1; 7 nucleotides match TRBD2. Germline CDR1 is MNHNS and CDR2 is SASEGT. Trimming removed 3 bases from V and 10 bases from J; junction bases left unmatched: 21. The CDR3 spans 18 residues. The CDR3: CASSDGSMWLAALQEQFF. The CDR3 DNA reads TGTGCCAGCAGTGATGGTAGTATGTGGCTAGCGGCCCTCCAGGAGCAGTTCTTC.

This rearrangement joins TRBV25-1 to TRBJ1-1; possible D gene TRBD1, 6 bases. CDR3 length: 15 amino acids. CDR1 is MGHDK and CDR2 is SYGVNS in the germline V gene. Trimming left V 5 bases short and J 1 base short, with 14 bases between. CDR3 loop: CASSTLGTTNTEAFF. CDR3 coding DNA: TGTGCCAGCAGTACCCTGGGGACAACGAACACTGAAGCTTTCTTT.

The gene calls are TRBV5-6 and TRBJ1-2; the match to TRBD1 covers 7 bases. Per germline, CDR1 SGHDT and CDR2 YYEEEE. V was clipped by 3 bases and J by 8 bases; unmatched bases: 13. There are 15 residues in the CDR3. The chain's CDR3 is CASSSGRRGLRGYTF. In DNA form, the CDR3 reads TGTGCCAGCAGCTCAGGTCGTAGGGGGCTACGCGGCTACACCTTC.

V and J are TRBV2 and TRBJ1-2; D is unresolved. Germline V gene lookup returns CDR1 SNHLY and CDR2 FYNNEI. The CDR3 spans 12 residues. V lost 8 bases, J lost 4 bases, and 11 bases lay in between. As DNA, the CDR3 is TGTGCCAGCCTTCCGCTAGTCTATGGCTACACCTTC. Translating gives CASLPLVYGYTF. Filled out from reference TRBV2 and TRBJ1-2, the complete variable domain reads EPEVTQTPSHQVTQMGQEVILRCVPISNHLYFYWYRQILGQKVEFLVSFYNNEISEKSEIFDDQFSVERPDGSNFTLKIRSTKLEDSAMYFCASLPLVYGYTFGSGTRLTVV.

The sample holds one count of this clone. The CDR3 bases are TGCGCCAGCAGCCAAGATGGCAGAATGTATGGCTACACCTTC. As protein: CASSQDGRMYGYTF. The chain is built from TRBV4-1 and TRBJ1-2; D unclear. Trimming removed 0 bases from V and 5 bases from J, with 10 bases in between. The germline V gene has CDR1 MGHRA and CDR2 YSYEKL. CDR3 length: 14 amino acids.

The chain carries TRBV27 and TRBJ2-1; D is perhaps TRBD1 (6 bases). CDR1 is MNHEY, CDR2 SMNVEV, per germline (reference sequence). Trimming left V 4 bases short and J 6 bases short, with 16 bases between. The CDR3 runs 15 residues. DNA of the CDR3: TGTGCCAGCAGTTCATTGGGGGCGCCCCGCAATGAGCAGTTCTTC. It codes for CASSSLGAPRNEQFF.

The CDR3 DNA is TGTGCCAGCAGTCCTAGACCGACCCCAAGCTTCTTT. Its translation: CASSPRPTPSFF. The rearrangement uses TRBV6-5 and TRBJ1-1, with D unresolved. Trimming left V 5 bases short and J 14 bases short, with 18 bases between. Germline loops: CDR1 MNHEY, CDR2 SVGAGI. CDR3 length: 12 residues.

The chain carries TRBV5-4 and TRBJ2-1, with D possibly matching TRBD2 (6 bases). Trimming shortened V by 4 bases and J by 2 bases, and 16 bases separated the two germline ends. The V gene's germline CDR1 is SGHNT and CDR2 YYREEE (reference sequence). The CDR3 length is 16 residues. This CDR3 reads CASSTSPGATYNEQFF. The DNA of the CDR3 is TGTGCCAGCAGCACTTCACCGGGAGCAACCTACAATGAGCAGTTCTTC.

The V gene is TRBV2, the J gene TRBJ1-5; D gene unclear. Deletions cut 1 base from V and 1 base from J, with 8 bases between. The V gene's germline CDR1 is SNHLY and CDR2 FYNNEI. This CDR3 spans 15 amino acids. The CDR3 bases are TGTGCCAGCAGTGAAGGGAGCCTAAGCAATCAGCCCCAGCATTTT. Translated: CASSEGSLSNQPQHF. The full variable domain, rest sourced from reference TRBV2 and TRBJ1-5, is EPEVTQTPSHQVTQMGQEVILRCVPISNHLYFYWYRQILGQKVEFLVSFYNNEISEKSEIFDDQFSVERPDGSNFTLKIRSTKLEDSAMYFCASSEGSLSNQPQHFGDGTRLSIL.

This clone appeared a single time. The rearrangement links TRBV6-1 to TRBJ2-1, with 8 bases lining up with TRBD2. Looked up from germline, CDR1 is MNHNS and CDR2 is SASEGT. The CDR3 is 15 amino acids. J was trimmed by 9 bases and V by 2 bases; bases with no gene match: 9. CDR3 loop: CASSESSGRAVEQFF. The CDR3 nucleotides read TGTGCCAGCAGTGAAAGCTCCGGGAGGGCCGTTGAGCAGTTCTTC.

The chain employs TRBV28 and TRBJ2-7, with D perhaps matching TRBD1 (5 bases). The CDR3 contains 15 residues. Germline V gives CDR1 MDHEN, CDR2 SYDVKM. V was pared by 6 bases and J by 4 bases, with 19 bases between. In nucleotides, the CDR3 is TGTGCCAGCAGCTCAGGGTTTACCCTTATTTACGAGCAGTACTTC. This sequence encodes CASSSGFTLIYEQYF.

This rearrangement joins TRBV7-8 to TRBJ2-5; D is unclear. V was trimmed by 2 bases and J by 4 bases, leaving 8 bases between them. Looked up from germline, CDR1 is SGHVS and CDR2 is FQNEAQ. The CDR3 contains 13 residues. The CDR3 nucleotides read TGTGCCAGCAGCTTAACCAGGCGAGAGACCCAGTACTTC. This codes for CASSLTRRETQYF. Full variable domain (missing parts from reference TRBV7-8 and TRBJ2-5): GAGVSQSPRYKVAKRGQDVALRCDPISGHVSLFWYQQALGQGPEFLTYFQNEAQLDKSGLPSDRFFAERPEGSVSTLKIQRTQQEDSAVYLCASSLTRRETQYFGPGTRLLVL.

This rearrangement joins TRBV5-1 to TRBJ2-5, with TRBD1 matching 9 bases. The V and J ends lost 4 bases and 4 bases, in that order; junction bases with no gene match: 5. The CDR3 totals 14 residues. Germline CDR1 is SGHRS and CDR2 is YFSETQ. CDR3 DNA: TGCGCCAGCAGCACCATGGGACAGGGAGAGACCCAGTACTTC. It is translated as CASSTMGQGETQYF.

CDR3 protein: CASSSGTGYEQYF. For the CDR3, the DNA is TGTGCCAGCAGTTCCGGGACAGGGTACGAGCAGTACTTC. The chain joins TRBV28 to TRBJ2-7; the match to TRBD1 covers 9 bases. The CDR3 is made up of 13 amino acids. Germline values: CDR1 MDHEN, CDR2 SYDVKM. The junction had 2 bases not matched to a gene; V was cut back by 4 bases and J by 4 bases.

The V call is TRBV25-1, the J call TRBJ2-1; maybe TRBD1 (6 bases). The CDR3 has 13 residues. The V gene lost 4 bases and the J gene lost 4 bases, with 8 bases spanning the gap. Germline loops: CDR1 MGHDK, CDR2 SYGVNS. The CDR3 reads CASSGTAYNEQFF. The CDR3, as DNA: TGTGCCAGCAGTGGGACAGCATACAATGAGCAGTTCTTC.